This section outlines one T cell receptor beta chain sequence together with its context. The data were taken from a study of cytomegalovirus exposure and HLA in healthy donors. Produced via immunoSEQ multiplex PCR; TCRdb's table is partial and in-frame only. The data hold hundreds of thousands of clones, with about nine tenths observed a single time. Germline CDR1 reads SGHRS; CDR2 reads YFSETQ. The CDR3 is made up of 14 amino acids. V was pared by 5 bases and J by 0 bases, with 6 bases between. The sequencing sample was made of PBMCs. The TCR sequence derives from a woman in her late teens or twenties in good health and CMV-seronegative. The chain joins TRBV5-1 to TRBJ2-6, with a possible D match to TRBD1 (6 bases). The CDR3 region has the DNA TGCGCCAGCAGGGACAGCTCTGGGGCCAACGTCCTGACTTTC. Amino acid sequence: CASRDSSGANVLTF.